Following are 27 T cell receptor beta chains from one sample sequenced in a study of T cells in localized non-small cell lung cancer. Profiled with immunoSEQ multiplex PCR; TCRdb holds only in-frame clones, not every one. The sample consists of about 26,000 clones, roughly 80% of them appearing once. Material: peripheral blood, obtained before any cancer treatment. These receptors originate from a woman between 35 and 75 years old with stage I lung adenocarcinoma.

V usage is TRBV2 and J usage is TRBJ1-1; no firm D call. The germline CDR1 and CDR2 sequences are SNHLY and FYNNEI. The ends were cut back, 6 bases at V and 5 bases at J, with 16 bases in the middle. The CDR3 covers 14 residues. The CDR3 region is CASRREGIGTEAFF. The CDR3, as DNA: TGTGCCAGCAGGCGGGAGGGAATTGGTACTGAAGCTTTCTTT.

V and J are TRBV7-2 and TRBJ2-7; tentative D call: TRBD2 (5 bases). V lost 5 bases and J 3 bases, leaving 14 bases between the germline ends. CDR3 length equals 14 residues. CDR1 is SGHTA, CDR2 FQGNSA, per germline. The CDR3 loop is CASSPASLIYEQYF. The CDR3 DNA is TGTGCCAGCAGCCCAGCTAGCCTAATCTACGAGCAGTACTTC.

This chain joins TRBV19 and TRBJ2-1; D possibly corresponds to TRBD2 (7 bases). Looked up from germline, CDR1 is LNHDA and CDR2 is SQIVND (reference sequence). Trimming pared 3 bases from V and 0 bases from J, leaving 12 bases between. The CDR3 contains 16 residues. In nucleotides, the CDR3 is TGTGCCAGTAGTATTGGGGGGGGCTACTCCTACAATGAGCAGTTCTTC. Translated, it gives CASSIGGGYSYNEQFF.

This chain joins TRBV19 and TRBJ1-3; D unclear. CDR1 and CDR2 from the germline V gene are LNHDA and SQIVND (reference sequence). V dropped 1 base and J dropped 0 bases, with 13 bases sitting between them. This CDR3 has 17 amino acids. The CDR3 DNA sequence: TGTGCCAGTAGTATAGTCGCGGGGTTCAACTCTGGAAACACCATATATTTT. Its translation is CASSIVAGFNSGNTIYF.

The gene calls are TRBV7-3 and TRBJ2-1; D is perhaps TRBD1 (6 bases). V was pared by 5 bases and J by 7 bases, with 15 bases between. The germline CDR1 and CDR2 sequences are SGHTA and FQGTGA. The CDR3 loop spans 14 amino acids. This CDR3 is CASSAAGVTNEQFF. The CDR3 DNA is TGTGCCAGCAGCGCGGCAGGGGTGACGAATGAGCAGTTCTTC.

This rearrangement joins TRBV30 to TRBJ1-4, with D possibly TRBD1 on 6 matching bases. V was pared by 4 bases and J by 5 bases, with 17 bases between. The CDR3 is 15 residues long. From germline, CDR1 is GTSNPN and CDR2 SVGIG (reference sequence). Written as DNA, the CDR3 is TGTGCCTGGAAGATCCGGGACACCTCGAATGAAAAACTGTTTTTT. This gives the protein CAWKIRDTSNEKLFF.

This clone was seen only once. The V and J genes are TRBV18 and TRBJ1-1; tentative D call: TRBD1 (6 bases). The CDR3 totals 15 residues. The germline V gene has CDR1 KGHSH and CDR2 LQKENI. Trimming removed 6 bases at V and 0 bases at J, with 14 bases between. CDR3: CASSSRGGMNTEAFF. Here the CDR3 DNA reads TGTGCCAGCTCCTCGAGAGGGGGGATGAACACTGAAGCTTTCTTT. The complete variable domain, with remaining parts taken from reference TRBV18 and TRBJ1-1, reads NAGVMQNPRHLVRRRGQEARLRCSPMKGHSHVYWYRQLPEEGLKFMVYLQKENIIDESGMPKERFSAEFPKEGPSILRIQQVVRGDSAAYFCASSSRGGMNTEAFFGQGTRLTVV.

This rearrangement joins TRBV11-3 to TRBJ1-2; TRBD1 agrees at 9 bases. This CDR3 comprises 15 residues. V lost 4 bases and J lost 5; bases outside the gene matches: 8. Germline V lookup: CDR1 SGHNT, CDR2 YENEEA. In nucleotides, the CDR3 is TGTGCCAGCAGCTCTGACAGGGGGAGTTGGTATGGCTACACCTTC. This codes for CASSSDRGSWYGYTF. Together with reference TRBV11-3 and TRBJ1-2, the CDR3 gives the full variable domain: EAGVVQSPRYKIIEKKQPVAFWCNPISGHNTLYWYLQNLGQGPELLIRYENEEAVDDSQLPKDRFSAERLKGVDSTLKIQPAELGDSAVYLCASSSDRGSWYGYTFGSGTRLTVV.

A word on this clone: One junction end does not reproduce the germline sequence, and a read error may be involved. The CDR3 nucleotides are TGTGCCAGCTCGCCACAGGGGTCAACGAACACTGAAGCTTTCTTT. This sequence encodes CASSPQGSTNTEAFF. The V and J genes are TRBV18 and TRBJ1-1, with TRBD1 matching over 7 bases. Germline-derived CDR1 and CDR2 are KGHSH and LQKENI. This CDR3 contains 15 residues.

J is TRBJ2-2 and V is TRBV7-2, with D perhaps TRBD2 (5 bases). The germline CDR1 and CDR2 sequences are SGHTA and FQGNSA. This CDR3 comprises 14 residues. Trimming removed 5 bases at V and 0 bases at J, with 7 bases between. CDR3 amino acids: CASSPAANTGELFF. The CDR3 bases are TGTGCCAGCAGCCCAGCGGCGAACACCGGGGAGCTGTTTTTT.

V is TRBV27 and J is TRBJ1-2; D unresolved. The CDR3 length is 12 residues. Germline assignment: CDR1 MNHEY and CDR2 SMNVEV (reference sequence). V was trimmed by 3 bases and J by 5 bases, leaving 7 bases between them. CDR3 loop: CASSLPGYGYTF. The CDR3 nucleotides read TGTGCCAGCAGTTTGCCCGGGTATGGCTACACCTTC.

The rearrangement joins TRBV6-6 to TRBJ1-6; no reliable D call. Per the germline V gene, CDR1 is MNHNY and CDR2 is SVGAGI (reference sequence). V dropped 2 bases and J dropped 1 base, with 9 bases sitting between them. The CDR3 consists of 16 residues. The CDR3 DNA reads TGTGCCAGCAGTTACCCCGAGGAATCCTATAATTCACCCCTCCACTTT. Translation gives CASSYPEESYNSPLHF.

The chain links TRBV5-1 to TRBJ2-1, with D possibly matching TRBD1 (6 bases). CDR1 is SGHRS, CDR2 YFSETQ, per germline. This CDR3 is 15 amino acids long. V was clipped by 4 bases and J by 8 bases, with 19 bases between them. The CDR3 sequence: CASSLDSTSGHEQFF. The CDR3 coding sequence is TGCGCCAGCAGCCTGGACAGCACTAGTGGGCATGAGCAGTTCTTC.

The V call is TRBV5-4, the J call TRBJ1-4; 7 bases align to TRBD1. V dropped 4 bases and J dropped 5; count of bases not matched to a gene: 8. The germline V gene encodes CDR1 SGHNT and CDR2 YYREEE (reference sequence). The CDR3 sequence is 15 residues long. The CDR3 is CASSTQTGRNEKLFF. The DNA for the CDR3 is TGTGCCAGCAGCACCCAGACAGGGAGGAATGAAAAACTGTTTTTT.

The chain employs TRBV4-1 and TRBJ2-2; 10 positions agree with TRBD2. CDR1 and CDR2 from the germline V gene are MGHRA and YSYEKL. The CDR3 spans 16 residues. The V segment lost 0 bases and the J segment 5 bases; nucleotides outside the gene matches: 3. DNA for the CDR3: TGCGCCAGCAGCCAAGAGGTAGCGGGGGGAACCGGGGAGCTGTTTTTT. It translates to CASSQEVAGGTGELFF.

This chain uses TRBV7-2 with TRBJ1-1; 8 bases fit TRBD1. The junction had 2 bases not matched to a gene; V was cut back by 1 base and J by 4 bases. The CDR3 runs to 14 residues. The germline V gene encodes CDR1 SGHTA and CDR2 FQGNSA. CDR3 sequence: CASSLGTGSTEAFF. The DNA of the CDR3 is TGTGCCAGCAGCTTAGGGACAGGGAGCACTGAAGCTTTCTTT.

This clone was recorded a few times. This chain joins TRBV14 and TRBJ2-5; 8 bases are a match to TRBD1. CDR1 is SGHDN and CDR2 is FVKESK in the germline V gene. There are 13 residues in the CDR3. V lost 1 base and J lost 10; bases outside the gene matches: 5. The CDR3 loop is CASSQVIQGDQYF. In nucleotides, the CDR3 is TGTGCCAGCAGCCAAGTGATACAGGGGGACCAGTACTTC.

V usage is TRBV7-8 and J usage is TRBJ2-2; TRBD1 might be the D (5 bases). Per germline, CDR1 SGHVS and CDR2 FQNEAQ. V lost 2 bases and J 8 bases, leaving 12 bases between the germline ends. The CDR3 loop spans 14 amino acids. CDR3 in amino acids: CASSLRVAGGELFF. The CDR3 region has the DNA TGTGCCAGCAGCTTACGGGTAGCAGGGGGGGAGCTGTTTTTT.

The rearrangement links TRBV29-1 to TRBJ1-5; no firm D call. The germline V and J ends were trimmed by 4 bases and 5 bases, with 15 bases remaining between them. The CDR3 contains 14 residues. The germline V gene encodes CDR1 SQVTM and CDR2 ANQGSEA. The DNA for the CDR3 is TGCAGCGTTGGAGACCCTAATCGGGATCAGCCCCAGCATTTT. Translation: CSVGDPNRDQPQHF.

The genes are TRBV4-3 and TRBJ2-7; D gene uncertain. The germline V gene encodes CDR1 LGHNA and CDR2 YSLEER. V lost 1 base and J lost 2, with 9 bases in between. The CDR3 totals 14 residues. The DNA for the CDR3 is TGCGCCAGCAGCCAAGCAGTGGGTCCCTACGAGCAGTACTTC. Its translation is CASSQAVGPYEQYF.

The J gene is TRBJ2-7, the V gene TRBV9; the D call may be TRBD1 or TRBD2 (5 bases each). V lost 0 bases to trimming and J lost 5 bases, with 15 bases between them. This CDR3 comprises 15 residues. Germline CDR1 is SGDLS and CDR2 is YYNGEE. The CDR3 nucleotides read TGTGCCAGCAGCGTAGAGGGCAGGGAGTGGGACGAGCAGTACTTC. This sequence encodes CASSVEGREWDEQYF.

This clone appeared a few times. The DNA for the CDR3 is TGTGCCAGCAGCATTATGGGTACGGAGACCCAGTACTTC. This codes for CASSIMGTETQYF. V gene TRBV5-4 combines with J gene TRBJ2-5; D uncertain. This CDR3 is built from 13 residues. Germline CDR1 and CDR2: SGHNT and YYREEE (reference sequence). Deletions cut 4 bases from V and 5 bases from J, with 12 bases between.

The J gene is TRBJ2-1, the V gene TRBV11-2; 7 bases match TRBD2. V lost 5 bases, J lost 9 bases, and 7 bases stayed unmatched. Germline V gives CDR1 SGHAT, CDR2 FQNNGV. The CDR3 contains 13 residues. The CDR3 region has the DNA TGTGCCAGCAGCCCAAGGACTAGTGCTGAGCAGTTCTTC. Protein sequence: CASSPRTSAEQFF.

This clone was seen once. The V call is TRBV2, the J call TRBJ1-5; a possible D gene is TRBD1 (5 bases). Germline V gene lookup returns CDR1 SNHLY and CDR2 FYNNEI. The CDR3 spans 16 residues. V shed 4 bases and J shed 8 bases, with 21 bases lying between them. The DNA of the CDR3 is TGTGCCAGCAGTGTACTCGGGGGGGGAGCTGGAAAGCCCCAGCATTTT. Amino acids: CASSVLGGGAGKPQHF.

The CDR3 reads CASSTSSHTLDTQYF. The CDR3 region has the DNA TGTGCCAGCAGTACTAGTAGTCATACACTCGATACGCAGTATTTT. The chain has TRBV6-6 and TRBJ2-3; D is possibly TRBD2 (5 bases). CDR3 length: 15 residues. V lost 5 bases and J lost 6, with 18 bases in between. The germline CDR1 and CDR2 sequences are MNHNY and SVGAGI (reference sequence).

The J gene is TRBJ2-3, the V gene TRBV6-6; D possibly uses TRBD1 or TRBD2 (5 bases each). The germline V and J ends were trimmed by 2 bases and 6 bases, with 15 bases remaining between them. Per germline, CDR1 MNHNY and CDR2 SVGAGI (reference sequence). The CDR3 covers 15 residues. CDR3 sequence reads: CASSYRDGVLDTQYF. CDR3 DNA sequence: TGTGCCAGCAGTTACAGGGACGGAGTTTTGGATACGCAGTATTTT.

V is TRBV7-8 and J is TRBJ2-7; TRBD2 is a possible D gene (5 bases). Trimming pared 1 base from V and 4 bases from J, leaving 11 bases between. The V gene's germline CDR1 is SGHVS and CDR2 FQNEAQ. This CDR3 contains 14 residues. CDR3 amino acids: CASSLEPAEYEQYF. CDR3 bases: TGTGCCAGCAGCTTAGAGCCAGCGGAGTACGAGCAGTACTTC.